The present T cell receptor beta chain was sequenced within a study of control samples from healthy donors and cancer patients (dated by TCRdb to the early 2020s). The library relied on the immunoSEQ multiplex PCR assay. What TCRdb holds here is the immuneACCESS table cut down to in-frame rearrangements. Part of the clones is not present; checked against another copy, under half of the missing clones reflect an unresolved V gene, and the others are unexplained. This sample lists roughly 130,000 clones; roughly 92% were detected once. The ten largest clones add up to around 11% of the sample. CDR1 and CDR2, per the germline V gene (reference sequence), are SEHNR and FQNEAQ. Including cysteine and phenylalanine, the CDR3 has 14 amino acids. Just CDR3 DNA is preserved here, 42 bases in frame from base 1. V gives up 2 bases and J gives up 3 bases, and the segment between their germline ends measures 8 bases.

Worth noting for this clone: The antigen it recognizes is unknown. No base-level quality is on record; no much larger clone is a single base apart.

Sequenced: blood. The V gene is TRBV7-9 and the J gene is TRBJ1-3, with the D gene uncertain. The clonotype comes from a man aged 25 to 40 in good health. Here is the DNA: TGTGCCAGCAGCTTACAGGAGATTGGAAACACCATATATTTT. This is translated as CASSLQEIGNTIYF.